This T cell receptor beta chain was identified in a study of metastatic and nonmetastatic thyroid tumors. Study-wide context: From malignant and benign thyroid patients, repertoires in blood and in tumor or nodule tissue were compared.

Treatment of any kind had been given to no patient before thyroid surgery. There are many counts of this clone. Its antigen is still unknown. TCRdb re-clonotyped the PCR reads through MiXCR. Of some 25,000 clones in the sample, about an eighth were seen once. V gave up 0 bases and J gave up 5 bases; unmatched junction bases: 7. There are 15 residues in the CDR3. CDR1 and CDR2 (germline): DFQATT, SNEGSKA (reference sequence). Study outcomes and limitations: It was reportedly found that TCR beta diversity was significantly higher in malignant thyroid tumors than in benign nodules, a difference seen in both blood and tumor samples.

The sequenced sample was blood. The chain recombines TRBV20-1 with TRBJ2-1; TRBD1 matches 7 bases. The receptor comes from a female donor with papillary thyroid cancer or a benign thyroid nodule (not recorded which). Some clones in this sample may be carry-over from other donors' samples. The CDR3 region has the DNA TGCAGTGCTAGAGAATGGGACAGCATCAACAATGAGCAGTTCTTC. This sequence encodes CSAREWDSINNEQFF.